The source of this T cell receptor beta chain is a study of multiple sclerosis patients with progressive multifocal leukoencephalopathy. Overall study results and limits: Clones expanded at PML were already present before and during natalizumab. Preferential TRBV-TRBJ pairings or common gene usage were not detected at PML.

This CDR3 has 15 amino acids. The ends lost 1 base at V and 6 bases at J; junction bases unmatched: 6. Germline V gives CDR1 MNHNS, CDR2 SASEGT. Spiked into each PCR were synthetic inline TR CDR3 controls of all V-J pairings. Data came from immunoSEQ multiplex PCR; TCRdb stores just in-frame clones and leaves some out. The sample lists around 30,000 clones, 90% occurring once. As to this clone: Its antigen is undetermined.

Noted time point: less than 15 months of natalizumab therapy. Material: PBMCs, obtained from a patient treated with natalizumab. The clonotype was recovered from a human donor with multiple sclerosis. The gene calls are TRBV6-1 and TRBJ1-5, with 7 positions matching TRBD1. The CDR3 DNA reads TGTGCCAGCAGTGAAGGTTCAGGGGGGGTTCAGCCCCAGCATTTT. It codes for CASSEGSGGVQPQHF.